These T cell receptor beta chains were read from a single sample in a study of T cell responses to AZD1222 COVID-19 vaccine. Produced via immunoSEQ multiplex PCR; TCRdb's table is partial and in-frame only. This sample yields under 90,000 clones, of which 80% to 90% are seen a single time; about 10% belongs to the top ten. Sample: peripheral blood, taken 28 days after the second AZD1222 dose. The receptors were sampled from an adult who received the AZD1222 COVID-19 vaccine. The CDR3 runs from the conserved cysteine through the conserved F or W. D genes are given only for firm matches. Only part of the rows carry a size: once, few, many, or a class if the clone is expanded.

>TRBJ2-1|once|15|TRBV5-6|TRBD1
CASSSGQGSYNEQFF
TGTGCCAGCAGCTCGGGACAGGGCTCCTACAATGAGCAGTTCTTC
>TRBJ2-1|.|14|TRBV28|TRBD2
CAPTGGGSYNEQFF
TGTGCCCCCACCGGGGGGGGGTCCTACAATGAGCAGTTCTTC
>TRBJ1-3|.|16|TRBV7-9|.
CASSLATTASGNTIYF
TGTGCCAGCAGCTTAGCGACGACAGCCTCTGGAAACACCATATATTTT
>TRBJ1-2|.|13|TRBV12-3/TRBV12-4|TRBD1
CASNPGGGYGYTF
TGTGCCAGCAATCCAGGGGGCGGCTATGGCTACACCTTC
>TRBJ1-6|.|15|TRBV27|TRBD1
CASRPRTGRNSPLHF
TGTGCCAGCAGACCCCGGACAGGGAGAAATTCACCCCTCCACTTT
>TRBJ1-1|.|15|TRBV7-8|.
CASSLAPARNTEAFF
TGTGCCAGCAGCTTAGCTCCGGCGCGGAACACTGAAGCTTTCTTT
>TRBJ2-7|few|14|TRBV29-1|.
CSVEGQGSSYEQYF
TGCAGCGTTGAGGGGCAGGGAAGCTCCTACGAGCAGTACTTC
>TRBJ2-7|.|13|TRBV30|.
CAWMVQGSYEQYF
TGTGCCTGGATGGTACAGGGCAGCTACGAGCAGTACTTC
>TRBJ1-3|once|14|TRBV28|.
CASSLSISGNTIYF
TGTGCCAGCAGTTTATCGATTTCTGGAAACACCATATATTTT
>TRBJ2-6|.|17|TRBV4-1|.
CASSQIWRGSGANVLTF
TGCGCCAGCAGCCAAATTTGGAGGGGGTCTGGGGCCAACGTCCTGACTTTC
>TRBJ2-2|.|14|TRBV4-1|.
CASSQSPENGELFF
TGCGCCAGCAGCCAAAGTCCTGAGAACGGGGAGCTGTTTTTT
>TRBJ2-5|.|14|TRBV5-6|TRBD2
CASLMSGGAETQYF
TGTGCCAGCTTAATGAGCGGGGGGGCAGAGACCCAGTACTTC
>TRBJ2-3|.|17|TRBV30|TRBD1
CAWSVDRGTGRTDTQYF
TGTGCCTGGAGTGTAGACAGGGGGACAGGTCGCACAGATACGCAGTATTTT
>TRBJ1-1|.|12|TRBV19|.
CASSFPRTEAFF
TGTGCCAGTAGCTTTCCCCGTACTGAAGCTTTCTTT
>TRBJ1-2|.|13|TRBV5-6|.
CASSPGTEPRYTF
TGTGCCAGCAGCCCCGGGACGGAGCCTCGCTACACCTTC